Shown below are 22 T cell receptor beta chains from a single sample sequenced in a study of beta chain features in type 1 diabetes. Every bit of the isolated RNA underwent reverse transcription, so sequencing read expressed TCRB transcripts. Assay: immunoSEQ multiplex PCR; the TCRdb copy retains only in-frame clones and omits some. This sample has 300,000 to 400,000 clones, with approximately 10% found just once. Sequencing was performed on naive CD4+ T cells from blood. These receptors all stem from a woman between 25 and 40 years old in good health.

J is TRBJ2-1 and V is TRBV19; D ambiguous. CDR1 and CDR2 (germline): LNHDA, SQIVND (reference sequence). This CDR3 has 14 amino acids. V lost 9 bases to trimming and J lost 0 bases, with 12 bases between them. The CDR3 region is CARLHSDSYNEQFF. The CDR3 region has the DNA TGTGCCAGACTTCACTCCGACTCCTACAATGAGCAGTTCTTC.

This clone was seen a few times. The rearrangement links TRBV5-1 to TRBJ2-7, with D hard to call. Trimming pared 2 bases from V and 2 bases from J, leaving 17 bases between. This CDR3 contains 16 residues. Germline V gene sequence: CDR1 SGHRS, CDR2 YFSETQ. The CDR3 reads CASSFGRFTATYEQYF. The CDR3 DNA follows: TGCGCCAGCAGCTTTGGAAGGTTCACAGCAACCTACGAGCAGTACTTC.

This clone was counted a few times. V gene TRBV15 combines with J gene TRBJ2-7; D is possibly TRBD1 (5 bases). Trimming shortened V by 0 bases and J by 9 bases, and 21 bases separated the two germline ends. Germline V lookup: CDR1 LNHNV, CDR2 YYDKDF (reference sequence). CDR3 length equals 16 residues. CDR3: CATSRDQAEVGARQYF. CDR3 sequence (DNA): TGTGCCACCAGCAGAGATCAGGCCGAGGTAGGGGCACGGCAGTACTTC.

V is TRBV9 and J is TRBJ2-2; the match to TRBD2 covers 9 bases. CDR3 size: 15 residues. Germline V gene sequence: CDR1 SGDLS, CDR2 YYNGEE. The J segment lost 5 bases and the V segment lost 1 base, leaving 3 bases of the junction unmatched. The CDR3 protein is CASSVTSGPTGELFF. The DNA for the CDR3 is TGTGCCAGCAGCGTAACTAGCGGGCCAACCGGGGAGCTGTTTTTT.

Only a few counts were recorded for this clone. V is TRBV28 and J is TRBJ1-5; D possibly corresponds to TRBD1 (6 bases). Per the germline V gene, CDR1 is MDHEN and CDR2 is SYDVKM. V lost 6 bases and J lost 6, with 18 bases in between. The CDR3 length is 15 residues. The CDR3 here is CASREYPTGIQPQHF. CDR3 DNA sequence: TGTGCCAGCAGGGAGTACCCCACAGGGATTCAGCCCCAGCATTTT.

The chain combines TRBV10-3 with TRBJ2-2, with a possible D match to TRBD2 (6 bases). This CDR3 has 14 residues. With 2 bases removed from V and 3 bases from J, the gap between germline ends came to 7 bases. The germline gives CDR1 ENHRY, CDR2 SYGVKD. CDR3 region: CAISETSYTGELFF. CDR3 nucleotide sequence: TGTGCCATCAGTGAGACTAGCTACACCGGGGAGCTGTTTTTT.

This clone was recorded once. The chain recombines TRBV7-2 with TRBJ2-5; D is unresolved. The germline V gene encodes CDR1 SGHTA and CDR2 FQGNSA. This CDR3 is built from 13 residues. V gave up 5 bases and J gave up 5 bases, with 12 bases separating them. The CDR3 sequence: CASSPSPRETQYF. The CDR3, as DNA: TGTGCCAGCAGCCCTTCCCCGCGGGAGACCCAGTACTTC.

This clone has only a few counts. The CDR3 here is CASRLGGGDIQYF. The CDR3 DNA reads as TGTGCCAGCAGACTAGGGGGCGGGGACATTCAGTACTTC. The chain couples TRBV28 to TRBJ2-4; weak D call: TRBD1 (7 bases). V was cut by 6 bases and J by 8 bases, with 14 bases left in between. The germline gives CDR1 MDHEN, CDR2 SYDVKM. This CDR3 spans 13 amino acids.

The chain links TRBV7-9 to TRBJ2-7; TRBD2 aligns across 8 bases. From germline, CDR1 is SEHNR and CDR2 FQNEAQ (reference sequence). V lost 2 bases to trimming and J lost 2 bases; unmatched junction nucleotides: 8. CDR3 length: 16 amino acids. The CDR3 sequence: CASSLFTSGSTYEQYF. The CDR3 DNA reads TGTGCCAGCAGCTTATTTACCAGCGGGAGTACCTACGAGCAGTACTTC. Looking up the rest from reference TRBV7-9 and TRBJ2-7 gives the full variable domain: DTGVSQNPRHKITKRGQNVTFRCDPISEHNRLYWYRQTLGQGPEFLTYFQNEAQLEKSRLLSDRFSAERPKGSFSTLEIQRTEQGDSAMYLCASSLFTSGSTYEQYFGPGTRLTVT.

This rearrangement joins TRBV28 to TRBJ2-1; TRBD1 agrees at 10 bases. Per germline, CDR1 MDHEN and CDR2 SYDVKM. The V gene end was trimmed by 7 bases and the J gene end by 5 bases; junction bases not matched to a gene: 8. CDR3 length equals 15 residues. CDR3: CASTPLGQGHNEQFF. In DNA form, the CDR3 reads TGTGCCAGCACCCCGCTGGGACAGGGGCACAATGAGCAGTTCTTC.

The J gene is TRBJ1-1, the V gene TRBV30; D may be TRBD1 (5 bases). Germline V gives CDR1 GTSNPN, CDR2 SVGIG (reference sequence). This CDR3 has 14 residues. Trimming stripped 4 bases from V and 4 bases from J, with 16 bases between. The CDR3 here is CAWKSLQVVTEAFF. The CDR3 DNA sequence: TGTGCCTGGAAGTCCTTACAGGTTGTCACTGAAGCTTTCTTT. Drawing the rest from reference TRBV30 and TRBJ1-1, the complete variable domain is SQTIHQWPATLVQPVGSPLSLECTVEGTSNPNLYWYRQAAGRGLQLLFYSVGIGQISSEVPQNLSASRPQDRQFILSSKKLLLSDSGFYLCAWKSLQVVTEAFFGQGTRLTVV.

In this sample, this clone turned up a few times. The chain joins TRBV9 to TRBJ2-3; a possible D gene is TRBD2 (6 bases). The CDR3 consists of 16 residues. V was clipped by 4 bases and J by 0 bases, with 15 bases between them. The V gene's germline CDR1 is SGDLS and CDR2 YYNGEE. The CDR3 region is CASSPLSSGSTDTQYF. CDR3 in DNA: TGTGCCAGCAGCCCTCTTTCGAGCGGGAGCACAGATACGCAGTATTTT.

The chain carries TRBV29-1 and TRBJ1-1; no definite D call. The CDR3 is 13 amino acids. V was shortened by 4 bases and J by 0 bases, with 9 bases between the two germline ends. CDR1 is SQVTM, CDR2 ANQGSEA, per germline. The CDR3 nucleotides are TGCAGCGTTGTACAACAGTTGAACACTGAAGCTTTCTTT. Translated: CSVVQQLNTEAFF.

This clone occurred a few times. This chain uses TRBV10-3 with TRBJ2-3, with D unclear. Germline V CDR1 and CDR2: ENHRY, SYGVKD. V gave up 5 bases and J gave up 1 base, with 4 bases separating them. The CDR3 is 12 residues long. The CDR3 region has the DNA TGTGCCATCAGTTCGGGCACAGATACGCAGTATTTT. Translating gives CAISSGTDTQYF.

In its sample, this clone was seen a few times. The chain employs TRBV7-9 and TRBJ1-2, with D hard to call. V lost 5 bases to trimming and J lost 5 bases, with 15 bases between them. The germline CDR1 and CDR2 sequences are SEHNR and FQNEAQ (reference sequence). This CDR3 is 14 amino acids long. In DNA form, the CDR3 reads TGTGCCAGCAGCACCCCTGCAGCGAGTTATGGCTACACCTTC. It specifies CASSTPAASYGYTF.

This clone was seen more than once but under ten times. V is TRBV7-2 and J is TRBJ2-7; D gene unclear. The V end was cut by 5 bases, the J end by 7 bases, with 15 bases between. Germline assignment: CDR1 SGHTA and CDR2 FQGNSA. The CDR3 length is 13 residues. Here the CDR3 DNA reads TGTGCCAGCAGCCCTAGACCCCCTAGGGAGCAGTACTTC. It encodes CASSPRPPREQYF.

This sequence joins TRBV5-1 and TRBJ2-1, with D maybe TRBD1 (6 bases). This CDR3 is built from 15 residues. Between the trimmed V and J ends, which lost 0 bases and 5 bases, there was a span of 12 bases. CDR1 is SGHRS, CDR2 YFSETQ, per germline. CDR3 sequence: CASSLVEAGDNEQFF. In DNA form, the CDR3 reads TGCGCCAGCAGCTTGGTCGAGGCAGGGGACAATGAGCAGTTCTTC.

This clone came up a few times. V usage is TRBV27 and J usage is TRBJ2-2; possible D gene TRBD1, 6 bases. The CDR3 is 14 amino acids. V gave up 2 bases and J gave up 5 bases, with 9 bases separating them. Germline loops: CDR1 MNHEY, CDR2 SMNVEV (reference sequence). The CDR3 spells CASSLKGETGELFF. CDR3 nucleotides: TGTGCCAGCAGTTTAAAGGGGGAGACCGGGGAGCTGTTTTTT.

The CDR3 DNA is TGTGCCAGCAGACGCGACAGGGGGCCTTACAATGAGCAGTTCTTC. Translating gives CASRRDRGPYNEQFF. V usage is TRBV7-2 and J usage is TRBJ2-1, with 10 nucleotides matching TRBD1. This CDR3 is 15 amino acids long. Germline CDR1 is SGHTA and CDR2 is FQGNSA. V gave up 6 bases and J gave up 4 bases; unmatched junction bases: 6.

This clone was observed a few times. This rearrangement joins TRBV6-5 to TRBJ2-4, with 10 bases fitting TRBD1. The CDR3 consists of 14 residues. Germline V CDR1 and CDR2: MNHEY, SVGAGI. The V segment lost 8 bases and the J segment 7 bases; nucleotides outside the gene matches: 8. CDR3 in DNA: TGTGCCAGCGGGGGACAGGGGCCGGCGAACATTCAGTACTTC. It is translated as CASGGQGPANIQYF.

The genes are TRBV15 and TRBJ2-3; TRBD2 agrees at 10 bases. CDR3 length: 15 amino acids. Unmatched junction bases numbered 7, after V lost 3 bases and J lost 7 bases. Germline V gene data show CDR1 as LNHNV and CDR2 as YYDKDF (reference sequence). Here the CDR3 reads CATSRKAGGLHTQYF. The CDR3 coding sequence is TGTGCCACCAGCAGGAAAGCGGGAGGGCTTCATACGCAGTATTTT. Full variable domain (outside the CDR3, taken from reference TRBV15 and TRBJ2-3): DAMVIQNPRYQVTQFGKPVTLSCSQTLNHNVMYWYQQKSSQAPKLLFHYYDKDFNNEADTPDNFQSRRPNTSFCFLDIRSPGLGDTAMYLCATSRKAGGLHTQYFGPGTRLTVL.

This clone was counted only a few times. The rearrangement links TRBV14 to TRBJ2-1; D uncertain. Germline CDR1 is SGHDN and CDR2 is FVKESK. This CDR3 comprises 16 residues. Trimming pared 0 bases from V and 7 bases from J, leaving 16 bases between. The CDR3 protein is CASSQDLGIIGNEQFF. CDR3 sequence (DNA): TGTGCCAGCAGCCAAGATCTGGGCATTATTGGTAATGAGCAGTTCTTC.